One sample yielded the 30 T cell receptor beta chains listed below, sequenced in a study of shared clonotypes between healthy human individuals. Data came from immunoSEQ multiplex PCR; TCRdb stores just in-frame clones and leaves some out. The sample consists of more than 2 million clones, roughly 96% of them appearing once. Sequencing was carried out using naive CD4+ T cells sorted from blood. Subset here: CD45RA+ positively selected. The receptors stem from a man younger than 30 in good health.

The chain has TRBV2 and TRBJ2-7, with TRBD2 matching 7 bases. The V gene's germline CDR1 is SNHLY and CDR2 FYNNEI. The J segment lost 3 bases and the V segment lost 9 bases, leaving 5 bases of the junction unmatched. This CDR3 contains 12 residues. CDR3 sequence (DNA): TGTGCCAGTTCGTTAGCGGGCTACGAGCAGTACTTC. Amino acid sequence: CASSLAGYEQYF. Using reference TRBV2 and TRBJ2-7 for the parts outside the CDR3, the full variable domain is EPEVTQTPSHQVTQMGQEVILRCVPISNHLYFYWYRQILGQKVEFLVSFYNNEISEKSEIFDDQFSVERPDGSNFTLKIRSTKLEDSAMYFCASSLAGYEQYFGPGTRLTVT.

The CDR3 region has the DNA TGCGCCAGCAGCTTGATGACTAGCGGGAACACAGATACGCAGTATTTT. It codes for CASSLMTSGNTDTQYF. The chain recombines TRBV5-1 with TRBJ2-3, with TRBD2 matching over 11 bases. The CDR3 is 16 residues long. CDR1 and CDR2 from the germline V gene are SGHRS and YFSETQ. After removal of 1 base from V and 2 bases from J, the junction contained 3 bases not matched to a gene. Looking up the rest from reference TRBV5-1 and TRBJ2-3 gives the full variable domain: KAGVTQTPRYLIKTRGQQVTLSCSPISGHRSVSWYQQTPGQGLQFLFEYFSETQRNKGNFPGRFSGRQFSNSRSEMNVSTLELGDSALYLCASSLMTSGNTDTQYFGPGTRLTVL.

The chain's CDR3 is CASKEGNQPQHF. As DNA, the CDR3 is TGTGCCAGCAAGGAGGGGAATCAGCCCCAGCATTTT. This chain connects TRBV6-6 to TRBJ1-5; perhaps TRBD1 as D (5 bases). Trimming took off 7 bases at V and 4 bases at J, with 8 bases between the two ends. CDR1 MNHNY and CDR2 SVGAGI come from the germline V gene (reference sequence). This CDR3 has 12 amino acids.

The chain uses TRBV6-5 and TRBJ1-2, with 8 bases identical to TRBD1. CDR3 length: 13 residues. Germline trimming cut 2 bases from V and 8 bases from J; bases unmatched to any gene: 4. CDR1 MNHEY and CDR2 SVGAGI come from the germline V gene. CDR3 DNA sequence: TGTGCCAGCAGTTACCAACAGGGGGGCGGCTACACCTTC. Amino acid sequence: CASSYQQGGGYTF.

The V call is TRBV12-1, the J call TRBJ1-2; the listed D gene, TRBD1, was not tested against the DNA. TRBV12-1 is listed as a pseudogene. This CDR3 is 15 amino acids long. The CDR3, as DNA: TGTGCCAGCAGCTTTGACGGGACAGGGGGATATGGCTACACCTTC. Translated, it gives CASSFDGTGGYGYTF.

This clone was recorded only once. The chain combines TRBV2 with TRBJ2-1; 8 positions match TRBD2. The J segment lost 5 bases and the V segment lost 1 base, leaving 4 bases of the junction unmatched. The germline V gene encodes CDR1 SNHLY and CDR2 FYNNEI. The CDR3 contains 15 residues. As DNA, the CDR3 is TGTGCCAGCAGTGAAGGAGCGGGGGTGGACAATGAGCAGTTCTTC. It is translated as CASSEGAGVDNEQFF.

V gene TRBV6-4 combines with J gene TRBJ2-2; D call uncertain. This CDR3 is 14 amino acids long. V lost 5 bases and J 1 base, leaving 8 bases between the germline ends. Germline CDR1 reads MRHNA; CDR2 reads SNTAGT. The chain's CDR3 is CASSYQLNTGELFF. CDR3 nucleotides: TGTGCCAGCAGTTATCAACTGAACACCGGGGAGCTGTTTTTT.

The chain links TRBV30 to TRBJ1-3; D remains unclear. The CDR3 sequence is 13 residues long. The germline V gene encodes CDR1 GTSNPN and CDR2 SVGIG (reference sequence). V was pared by 5 bases and J by 1 base, with 9 bases between. Here the CDR3 reads CAWASTSGNTIYF. The CDR3, as DNA: TGTGCCTGGGCTTCCACGTCTGGAAACACCATATATTTT.

A remark on this clone: Within the sample, other DNA sequences also encode this same CDR3. Here the CDR3 reads CSARTGEGYTF. The DNA for the CDR3 is TGCAGTGCGAGGACAGGGGAGGGCTACACCTTC. This chain links TRBV20-1 with TRBJ1-2; 9 bases line up with TRBD1. CDR1 is DFQATT and CDR2 is SNEGSKA in the germline V gene (reference sequence). V dropped 6 bases and J dropped 8; count of bases not matched to a gene: 4. CDR3 length: 11 amino acids.

Written as DNA, the CDR3 is TGCGCCAGCAGCCCCTCGTCAGGGGGCGAAGGAGGCTACACCTTC. Translated: CASSPSSGGEGGYTF. V gene TRBV4-1 combines with J gene TRBJ1-2; 8 bases are shared with TRBD1. The CDR3 extends over 15 amino acids. Germline lookup yields CDR1 MGHRA and CDR2 YSYEKL. V shed 4 bases and J 8 bases; nucleotides not matched to a gene: 12.

The gene calls are TRBV6-5 and TRBJ2-7; D might be TRBD2 (6 bases). V lost 10 bases to trimming and J lost 2 bases, with 15 bases between them. CDR1 and CDR2 from the germline V gene are MNHEY and SVGAGI. The CDR3 length is 13 residues. The DNA for the CDR3 is TGTGCCACCACTGTTACGGGAGCCTACGAGCAGTACTTC. Translated: CATTVTGAYEQYF.

The chain is built from TRBV5-4 and TRBJ2-1; TRBD2 aligns across 9 bases. The length of the CDR3 is 15 residues. CDR1 is SGHNT, CDR2 YYREEE, per germline (reference sequence). After removal of 5 bases from V and 3 bases from J, the junction contained 6 bases not matched to a gene. The CDR3 here is CASSSSGGNYNEQFF. CDR3 DNA sequence: TGTGCCAGCAGTTCGAGCGGGGGGAACTACAATGAGCAGTTCTTC.

The genes are TRBV27 and TRBJ2-1; D gene unclear. Germline V CDR1 and CDR2: MNHEY, SMNVEV (reference sequence). The CDR3 has 14 residues. Trimming removed 3 bases at V and 9 bases at J, with 15 bases between. The CDR3 protein is CASSFLSDYSEQFF. DNA for the CDR3: TGTGCCAGCAGTTTCCTCTCAGATTATAGTGAGCAGTTCTTC.

The V gene is TRBV9, the J gene TRBJ1-6, with TRBD1 identical over 7 bases. The CDR3 covers 16 residues. The V gene's germline CDR1 is SGDLS and CDR2 YYNGEE. The J segment lost 7 bases and the V segment lost 0 bases, leaving 7 bases of the junction unmatched. The chain's CDR3 is CASSVEQGTANSPLHF. The DNA for the CDR3 is TGTGCCAGCAGCGTAGAACAGGGGACAGCCAATTCACCCCTCCACTTT. Complete variable domain (other parts from reference TRBV9 and TRBJ1-6): DSGVTQTPKHLITATGQRVTLRCSPRSGDLSVYWYQQSLDQGLQFLIQYYNGEERAKGNILERFSAQQFPDLHSELNLSSLELGDSALYFCASSVEQGTANSPLHFGNGTRLTVT.

The chain combines TRBV7-2 with TRBJ2-1; D perhaps matches TRBD2 (5 bases). There are 15 residues in the CDR3. Germline V gene sequence: CDR1 SGHTA, CDR2 FQGNSA. Trimming pared 5 bases from V and 6 bases from J, leaving 17 bases between. The CDR3 nucleotides read TGTACCAGCAGCCCAAGGCCTAGCCTGAGCAATGAGCAGTTCTTC. Amino acid sequence: CTSSPRPSLSNEQFF.

V usage is TRBV7-9 and J usage is TRBJ1-4, with D maybe TRBD1 (6 bases). The CDR3 length is 15 residues. CDR1 is SEHNR and CDR2 is FQNEAQ in the germline V gene (reference sequence). Trimming took 1 base from V and 6 from J, leaving 12 bases between them. CDR3 amino acids: CASSLEGGRDEKLFF. CDR3 sequence (DNA): TGTGCCAGCAGCTTAGAAGGGGGGCGCGATGAAAAACTGTTTTTT.

CDR3 DNA: TGTGCCTGGAGCAATCAGGGGGGCTCTAGCGGGAGGCGTATCGAGCAGTACTTC. Its protein is CAWSNQGGSSGRRIEQYF. The V call is TRBV30, the J call TRBJ2-7; 11 bases are a match to TRBD2. Germline values: CDR1 GTSNPN, CDR2 SVGIG (reference sequence). J gave up 6 bases and V 3 bases, and 19 bases lay outside the gene matches. There are 18 residues in the CDR3.

This chain uses TRBV4-1 with TRBJ2-1; 10 bases line up with TRBD2. The J segment lost 16 bases and the V segment lost 0 bases, leaving 12 bases of the junction unmatched. Germline CDR1 MGHRA, CDR2 YSYEKL. CDR3 length: 15 residues. The CDR3 DNA reads as TGCGCCAGCAGCCAAGATGTACTAGCGGGACCACGGAGATTCTTC. Protein: CASSQDVLAGPRRFF.

This clone was recorded only once. The V gene is TRBV11-2, the J gene TRBJ2-7; D is uncertain. The V end lost 8 bases, the J end lost 0 bases, and 11 bases lay between the germline ends. The germline V gene encodes CDR1 SGHAT and CDR2 FQNNGV. There are 13 residues in the CDR3. The CDR3 loop is CASRLSISYEQYF. In DNA form, the CDR3 reads TGTGCCAGCCGACTGAGCATCTCCTACGAGCAGTACTTC.

The J gene is TRBJ2-2, the V gene TRBV19; D possibly corresponds to TRBD2 (5 bases). The germline V gene encodes CDR1 LNHDA and CDR2 SQIVND (reference sequence). Between the trimmed V and J ends, which lost 3 bases and 7 bases, there was a span of 18 bases. The CDR3 sequence is 16 residues long. CDR3 nucleotide sequence: TGTGCCAGTAGTATCGTCCGGAAAACTAGTAGCGGGGAGCTGTTTTTT. Residues: CASSIVRKTSSGELFF. Full variable domain (missing parts from reference TRBV19 and TRBJ2-2): DGGITQSPKYLFRKEGQNVTLSCEQNLNHDAMYWYRQDPGQGLRLIYYSQIVNDFQKGDIAEGYSVSREKKESFPLTVTSAQKNPTAFYLCASSIVRKTSSGELFFGEGSRLTVL.

This sequence joins TRBV29-1 and TRBJ2-7, with 9 nucleotides matching TRBD2. Germline V CDR1 and CDR2: SQVTM, ANQGSEA. The ends lost 4 bases at V and 4 bases at J; junction bases unmatched: 5. The CDR3 totals 13 residues. The CDR3 DNA sequence: TGCAGCGTTGTACTAGCGGGTAGATACGAGCAGTACTTC. It translates to CSVVLAGRYEQYF.

V and J are TRBV7-2 and TRBJ1-5, with TRBD1 identical over 8 bases. CDR1 and CDR2 (germline): SGHTA, FQGNSA. The CDR3 is made up of 17 amino acids. V lost 5 bases and J lost 1; bases outside the gene matches: 10. The CDR3 loop is CASSPTGVLMSNQPQHF. For the CDR3, the DNA is TGTGCCAGCAGCCCGACAGGGGTATTGATGAGCAATCAGCCCCAGCATTTT.

This clone was seen only once. The chain couples TRBV9 to TRBJ2-4; a possible D gene is TRBD2 (5 bases). From germline, CDR1 is SGDLS and CDR2 YYNGEE. Trimming cost V 0 bases and J 9 bases, with 10 bases left between them. The CDR3 extends over 13 amino acids. CDR3 amino acids: CASSVVGSSIQYF. CDR3 coding DNA: TGTGCCAGCAGCGTAGTGGGGAGTAGCATTCAGTACTTC.

The V call is TRBV27, the J call TRBJ2-2, with D perhaps assigned TRBD1 or TRBD2 (7 bases each). This CDR3 contains 15 residues. The ends were cut back, 4 bases at V and 5 bases at J, with 14 bases in the middle. CDR1 is MNHEY and CDR2 is SMNVEV in the germline V gene (reference sequence). The CDR3 protein is CASSSGQRETGELFF. In DNA form, the CDR3 reads TGTGCCAGCAGTTCGGGACAGCGGGAAACCGGGGAGCTGTTTTTT.

V and J are TRBV6-4 and TRBJ2-5; TRBD2 matches at 11 bases. Per germline, CDR1 MRHNA and CDR2 SNTAGT. Trimming took 8 bases from V and 4 from J; bases not matched to a gene: 9. This CDR3 comprises 15 residues. The CDR3 sequence: CASSALGLAGETQYF. The CDR3 DNA sequence: TGTGCCAGCTCGGCACTCGGACTAGCGGGAGAGACCCAGTACTTC.

The chain couples TRBV5-4 to TRBJ1-5; 7 bases map to TRBD1. Looked up from germline, CDR1 is SGHNT and CDR2 is YYREEE (reference sequence). The CDR3 has 15 amino acids. CDR3: CAYKDEGASNQPQHF. CDR3 bases: TGTGCATACAAGGATGAGGGGGCTAGCAATCAGCCCCAGCATTTT. Looking up the rest from reference TRBV5-4 and TRBJ1-5 gives the full variable domain: ETGVTQSPTHLIKTRGQQVTLRCSSQSGHNTVSWYQQALGQGPQFIFQYYREEENGRGNFPPRFSGLQFPNYSSELNVNALELDDSALYLCAYKDEGASNQPQHFGDGTRLSIL.

The rearrangement links TRBV5-1 to TRBJ1-2; 10 bases agree with TRBD1. The germline V gene has CDR1 SGHRS and CDR2 YFSETQ. The CDR3 is made up of 15 amino acids. V lost 4 bases, J lost 4 bases, and 7 bases stayed unmatched. CDR3 nucleotide sequence: TGCGCCAGCAGCGGCGGACAGGGGGAAGCCTATGGCTACACCTTC. Protein: CASSGGQGEAYGYTF.

J is TRBJ2-5 and V is TRBV5-4; 8 bases match TRBD1. The trim removed 4 bases at V and 3 bases at J, leaving 11 bases unmatched. CDR1 is SGHNT, CDR2 YYREEE, per germline (reference sequence). The CDR3 contains 16 residues. The CDR3 DNA follows: TGTGCCAGCAGCGAGAATGCAGGGGGCGGTAAAGAGACCCAGTACTTC. It yields the protein CASSENAGGGKETQYF.

This clone was counted once. This rearrangement joins TRBV6-5 to TRBJ2-7; no reliable D call. V was cut by 7 bases and J by 6 bases, with 16 bases left in between. The CDR3 length is 13 residues. Germline values: CDR1 MNHEY, CDR2 SVGAGI. The CDR3 bases are TGTGCCAGCAAGGGCCCTCGCACGGCCGAGCAGTACTTC. Translating it yields CASKGPRTAEQYF.

With respect to this clone: The sample carries other DNA sequences with the same CDR3. This chain connects TRBV7-2 to TRBJ2-2; no clear D. V lost 3 bases to trimming and J lost 5 bases, with 10 bases between them. This CDR3 is built from 14 residues. Germline-derived CDR1 and CDR2 are SGHTA and FQGNSA. The DNA of the CDR3 is TGTGCCAGCAGCTTGGCGTCCGGGACCGGGGAGCTGTTTTTT. It encodes CASSLASGTGELFF.